This T cell receptor (beta chain) was identified in a study of blood T cell repertoires in COVID-19. The CDR3 has 15 residues. CDR1 and CDR2 (germline): ENHRY, SYGVKD. The ends lost 6 bases at V and 8 bases at J; junction bases unmatched: 11. In the original processing: Amplifying reference gene primers gave estimates of nucleated cell counts. Data came from immunoSEQ multiplex PCR; TCRdb stores just in-frame clones and leaves some out. D and trimming were read from the DNA, whereas the V and J calls and clone size are those reported in that table. This table holds roughly 26,000 clones, over 80% found once.

Sequences were obtained from peripheral blood. The receptor was derived from a human donor in a cohort sampled during active COVID-19. This chain joins TRBV10-3 and TRBJ2-1; 9 bases agree with TRBD2. CDR3 coding DNA: TGTGCCATCAGGACCTCTAGCGGGGTCAGCGATGAGCAGTTCTTC. It yields the protein CAIRTSSGVSDEQFF.